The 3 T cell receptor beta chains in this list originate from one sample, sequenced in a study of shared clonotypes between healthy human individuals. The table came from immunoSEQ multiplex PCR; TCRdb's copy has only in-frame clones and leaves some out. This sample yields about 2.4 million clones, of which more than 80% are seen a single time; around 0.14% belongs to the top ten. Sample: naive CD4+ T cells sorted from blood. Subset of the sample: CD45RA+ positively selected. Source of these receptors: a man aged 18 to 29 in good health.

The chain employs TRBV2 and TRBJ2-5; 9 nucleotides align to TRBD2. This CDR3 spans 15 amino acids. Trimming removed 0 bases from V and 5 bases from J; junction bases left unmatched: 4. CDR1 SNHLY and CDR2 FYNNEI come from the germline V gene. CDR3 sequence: CASSEAAGGLETQYF. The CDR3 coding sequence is TGTGCCAGCAGTGAAGCGGCGGGGGGGCTGGAGACCCAGTACTTC.

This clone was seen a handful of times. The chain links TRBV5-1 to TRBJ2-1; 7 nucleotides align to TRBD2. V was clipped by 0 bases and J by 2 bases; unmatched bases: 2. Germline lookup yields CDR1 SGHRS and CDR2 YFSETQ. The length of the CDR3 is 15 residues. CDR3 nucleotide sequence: TGCGCCAGCAGCTTGGCGCTAGCGGCCTACAATGAGCAGTTCTTC. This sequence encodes CASSLALAAYNEQFF.

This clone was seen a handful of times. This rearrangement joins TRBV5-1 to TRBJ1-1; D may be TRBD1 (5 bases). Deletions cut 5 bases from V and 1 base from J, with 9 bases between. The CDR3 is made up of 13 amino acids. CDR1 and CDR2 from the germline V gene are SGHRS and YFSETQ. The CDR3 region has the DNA TGCGCCAGCAGAGGGGATAAGAACACTGAAGCTTTCTTT. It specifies CASRGDKNTEAFF.